The TCR beta chain described here comes from a study of blood T cell repertoires in COVID-19. About the study: The United States, Italy and Spain provided the acute and convalescent COVID-19 samples. PBMCs, B-cell-depleted T cells, or T cells provided the cDNA or gDNA that made up the material.

V dropped 3 bases and J dropped 1 base, with 6 bases sitting between them. This CDR3 spans 13 amino acids. CDR1 and CDR2 (germline): SGHTA, FQGTGA. Per the study methods: Quantification of nucleated cells was approximated via reference gene primer amplification. Assay: immunoSEQ multiplex PCR; the TCRdb copy retains only in-frame clones and omits some. V, J and clone size are taken as reported in that table, and D and trimming were inferred from the DNA itself. The data hold some 400,000 clones, with around 87% observed a single time. During active infection, Seattle patients enrolled and were then monitored through disease. As for this clone: The sample holds other DNA sequences that translate to the same CDR3.

This chain joins TRBV7-3 and TRBJ1-1, with D unresolved. This clonotype was obtained from a woman in her fifties or sixties with COVID-19, enrolled during active disease. The sequenced material came from peripheral blood. The CDR3 bases are TGTGCCAGCAGCTTCGAGGGGAACACTGAAGCTTTCTTT. It codes for CASSFEGNTEAFF.